What follows describes a single T cell receptor (beta chain). This clonotype appeared many times. Its cognate antigen has yet to be identified. No per-base quality is available; no much larger clone lies one base away. Sequencing used an Illumina HiSeq 2500. Quantitative 5'-RACE with molecular barcodes was used to prepare TCR beta libraries. In the paper's pipeline: To identify disease-linked TCR variants, a new computational method was used, one built on a probabilistic model of VDJ rearrangement. TCRdb ran its own pipeline on the public reads, namely fastp trimming at Q25 and MiXCR clone calling, and kept in-frame beta chains. Under each unique CDR3 protein, matching rows form one entry showing the most common genes and DNA. The V and J calls come from TCRdb's annotation, not from the publication. Across this sample there are about 250,000 distinct CDR3 sequences, with 20% to 30% seen only once. Of the sample, roughly 0.67% falls within the top ten clones.

The germline V gene (reference sequence) provides CDR1 DFQATT and CDR2 SNEGSKA. Unmatched junction bases come to 3, with V trimmed by 3 bases and J by 4 bases. The CDR3, cysteine through phenylalanine, is 15 amino acids long. The CDR3 DNA has 45 bases and is translated from base 1. These data come from a study of CD8 T cells in ankylosing spondylitis (dated 2017 in TCRdb). The study in broad terms: The study profiled T cell receptor beta repertoires in healthy donors and ankylosing spondylitis patients to find disease-linked TCR variants. The whole study cohort included 108 healthy donors and 20 to 30 ankylosing spondylitis patients. Peripheral blood samples were taken, and synovial fluid was additionally collected from ankylosing spondylitis patients.

Overall results and qualifications from the work: Some of the motif variants had been reported before in the synovial fluid and blood of reactive arthritis patients, a finding that suggests common disease-initiation mechanisms. Blood from ankylosing spondylitis patients appeared to be characterized by a TCR beta motif made up of seven or eight highly homologous amino acid variants. The disease-linked clones were reported to be significantly enriched in matched synovial fluid samples from ankylosing spondylitis patients. A CD8+ phenotype was shown by the disease-linked clones, which were found at relatively low frequencies in peripheral blood.

Sequenced sample: blood, either unsorted or a sorted T cell fraction (not recorded which). This TCR was sampled from a male donor with ankylosing spondylitis or in good health (not recorded which). Here the chain combines TRBV20-1 and TRBJ2-3; 14 of the junction bases match TRBD2. CDR3 loop: CSASGTSGGSDTQYF. The nucleotides read TGCAGTGCTAGCGGGACTAGCGGGGGCTCAGATACGCAGTATTTT.